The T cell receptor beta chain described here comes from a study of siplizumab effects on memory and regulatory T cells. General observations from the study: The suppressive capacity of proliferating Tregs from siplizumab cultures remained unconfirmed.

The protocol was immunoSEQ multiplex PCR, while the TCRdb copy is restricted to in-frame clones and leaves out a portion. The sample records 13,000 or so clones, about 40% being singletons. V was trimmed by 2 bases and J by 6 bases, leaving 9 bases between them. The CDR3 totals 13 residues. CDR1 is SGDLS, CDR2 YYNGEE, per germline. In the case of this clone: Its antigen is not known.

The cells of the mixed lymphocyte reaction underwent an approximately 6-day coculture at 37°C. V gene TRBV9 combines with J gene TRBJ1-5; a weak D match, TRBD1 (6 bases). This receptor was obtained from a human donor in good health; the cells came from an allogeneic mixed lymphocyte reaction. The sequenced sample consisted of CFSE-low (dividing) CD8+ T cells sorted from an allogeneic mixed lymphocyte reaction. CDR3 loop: CASSVGTTQPQHF. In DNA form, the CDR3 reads TGTGCCAGCAGCGTTGGGACAACTCAGCCCCAGCATTTT.